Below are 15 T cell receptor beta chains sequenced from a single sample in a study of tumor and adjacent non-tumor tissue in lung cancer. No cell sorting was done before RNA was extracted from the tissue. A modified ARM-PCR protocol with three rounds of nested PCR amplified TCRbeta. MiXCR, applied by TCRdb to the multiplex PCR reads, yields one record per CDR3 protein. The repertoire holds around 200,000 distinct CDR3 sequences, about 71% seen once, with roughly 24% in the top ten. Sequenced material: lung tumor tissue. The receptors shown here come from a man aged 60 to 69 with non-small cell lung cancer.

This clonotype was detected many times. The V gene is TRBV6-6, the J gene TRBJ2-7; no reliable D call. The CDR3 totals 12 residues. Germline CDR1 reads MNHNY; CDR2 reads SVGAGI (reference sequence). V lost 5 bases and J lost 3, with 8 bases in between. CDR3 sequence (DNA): TGTGCCAGCAGTCCGAGTTACTACGAGCAGTACTTC. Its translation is CASSPSYYEQYF.

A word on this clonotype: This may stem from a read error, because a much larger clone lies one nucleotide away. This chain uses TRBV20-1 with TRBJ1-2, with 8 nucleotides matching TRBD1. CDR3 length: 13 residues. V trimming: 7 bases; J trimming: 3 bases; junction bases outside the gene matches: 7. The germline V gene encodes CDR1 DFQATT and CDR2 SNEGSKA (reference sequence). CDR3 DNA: TGCAGTGTTAGCGTGGGACAGGACTATGGCTACACCTTC. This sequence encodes CSVSVGQDYGYTF.

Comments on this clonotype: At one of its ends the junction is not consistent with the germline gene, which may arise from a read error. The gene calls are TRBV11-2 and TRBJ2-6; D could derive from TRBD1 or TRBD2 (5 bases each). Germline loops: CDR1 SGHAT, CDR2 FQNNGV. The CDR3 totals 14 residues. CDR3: CVSSHISGTNVLTF. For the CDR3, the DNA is TGTGTCAGCAGTCATATCTCTGGGACCAACGTACTGACTTTC. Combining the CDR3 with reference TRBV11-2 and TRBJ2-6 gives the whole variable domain EAGVAQSPRYKIIEKRQSVAFWCNPISGHATLYWYQQILGQGPKLLIQFQNNGVVDDSQLPKDRFSAERLKGVDSTLKIQPAKLEDSAVYLCVSSHISGTNVLTFGAGSRLTVL.

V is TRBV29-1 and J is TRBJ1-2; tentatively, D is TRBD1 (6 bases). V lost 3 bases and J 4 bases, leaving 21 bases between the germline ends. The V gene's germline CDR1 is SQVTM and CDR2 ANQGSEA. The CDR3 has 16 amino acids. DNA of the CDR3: TGCAGCGTTGATTGGGGAACAGGGAGCTTTATCTATGGCTACACCTTC. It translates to CSVDWGTGSFIYGYTF.

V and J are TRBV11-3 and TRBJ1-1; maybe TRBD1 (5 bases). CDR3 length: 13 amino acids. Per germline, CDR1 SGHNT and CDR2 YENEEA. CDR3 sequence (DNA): TGTACCACCAGTCGCCCAGGGATCACTGAAGCTTTCTTT. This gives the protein CTTSRPGITEAFF.

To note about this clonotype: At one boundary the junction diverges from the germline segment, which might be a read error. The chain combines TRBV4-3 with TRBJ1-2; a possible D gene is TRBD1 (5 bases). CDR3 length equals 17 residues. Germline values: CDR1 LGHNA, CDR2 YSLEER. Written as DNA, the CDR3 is TGCGTCAGCAGCCAAGTGCTTTCCGGGACTCCCGACTATGGCCACACCTTC. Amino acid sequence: CVSSQVLSGTPDYGHTF.

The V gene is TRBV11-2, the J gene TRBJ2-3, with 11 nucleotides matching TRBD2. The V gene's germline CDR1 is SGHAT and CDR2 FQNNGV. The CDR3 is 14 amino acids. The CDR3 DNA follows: TGTGTCTGCAAACTAGCGGGGGTAACAGATACGCAGTATTTT. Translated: CVCKLAGVTDTQYF.

CDR3 coding DNA: TGTGCCAGCAGCTGGGCACAGTTTGGGACTGAAGCTTTCTTT. This codes for CASSWAQFGTEAFF. This chain connects TRBV5-6 to TRBJ1-1, with D unclear. The V gene's germline CDR1 is SGHDT and CDR2 YYEEEE. The CDR3 is 14 amino acids. Between the trimmed V and J ends, which lost 3 bases and 5 bases, there was a span of 14 bases.

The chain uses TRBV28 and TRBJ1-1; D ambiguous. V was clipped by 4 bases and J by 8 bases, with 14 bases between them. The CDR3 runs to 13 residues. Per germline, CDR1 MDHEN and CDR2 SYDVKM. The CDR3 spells CASSSLLMWEAFF. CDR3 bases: TGTGCCAGCAGTTCCCTTCTCATGTGGGAAGCTTTCTTT.

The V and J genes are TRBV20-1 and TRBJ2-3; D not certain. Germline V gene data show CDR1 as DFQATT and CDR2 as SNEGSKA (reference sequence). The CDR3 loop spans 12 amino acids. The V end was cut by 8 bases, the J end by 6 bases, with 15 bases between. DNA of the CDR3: TGCAGTCCCACAGCCCACCTTGATACGCAGTATTTT. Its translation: CSPTAHLDTQYF.

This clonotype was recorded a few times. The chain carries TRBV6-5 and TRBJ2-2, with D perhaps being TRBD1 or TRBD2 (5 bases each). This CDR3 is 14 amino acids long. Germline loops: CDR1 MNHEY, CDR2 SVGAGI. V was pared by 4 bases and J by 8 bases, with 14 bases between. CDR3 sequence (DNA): TGTGCCAGCAGTTTCCGGGACCGTCTTGGGGAGCTGTTTTTT. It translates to CASSFRDRLGELFF.

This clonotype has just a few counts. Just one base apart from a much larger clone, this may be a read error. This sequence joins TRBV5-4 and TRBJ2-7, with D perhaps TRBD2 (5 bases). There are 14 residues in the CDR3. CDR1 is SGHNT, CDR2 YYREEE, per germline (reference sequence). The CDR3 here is CANSWAAGAYEQYF. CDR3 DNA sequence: TGTGCCAACAGCTGGGCGGCCGGGGCCTACGAGCAGTACTTC.

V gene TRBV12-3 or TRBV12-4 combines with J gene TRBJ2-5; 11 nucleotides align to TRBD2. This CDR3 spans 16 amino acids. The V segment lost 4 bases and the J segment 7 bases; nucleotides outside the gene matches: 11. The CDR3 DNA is TGTGCCAGCAGTTGGGGGACTAGCGGCGTACCGGGGACCCAGTACTTC. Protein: CASSWGTSGVPGTQYF.

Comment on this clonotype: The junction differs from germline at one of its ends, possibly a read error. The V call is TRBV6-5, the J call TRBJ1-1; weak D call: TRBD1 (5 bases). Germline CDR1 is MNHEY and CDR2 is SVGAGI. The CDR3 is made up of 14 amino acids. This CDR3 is CASSPLAGTTEVFF. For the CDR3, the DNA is TGTGCCAGCAGCCCCCTAGCAGGGACGACTGAAGTTTTCTTT.

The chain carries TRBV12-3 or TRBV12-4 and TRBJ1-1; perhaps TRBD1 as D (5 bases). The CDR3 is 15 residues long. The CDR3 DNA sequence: TGTGTCAGTAGTCGCGCCGGGACTTGGAACACTGAAGCTTTCTTT. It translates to CVSSRAGTWNTEAFF.